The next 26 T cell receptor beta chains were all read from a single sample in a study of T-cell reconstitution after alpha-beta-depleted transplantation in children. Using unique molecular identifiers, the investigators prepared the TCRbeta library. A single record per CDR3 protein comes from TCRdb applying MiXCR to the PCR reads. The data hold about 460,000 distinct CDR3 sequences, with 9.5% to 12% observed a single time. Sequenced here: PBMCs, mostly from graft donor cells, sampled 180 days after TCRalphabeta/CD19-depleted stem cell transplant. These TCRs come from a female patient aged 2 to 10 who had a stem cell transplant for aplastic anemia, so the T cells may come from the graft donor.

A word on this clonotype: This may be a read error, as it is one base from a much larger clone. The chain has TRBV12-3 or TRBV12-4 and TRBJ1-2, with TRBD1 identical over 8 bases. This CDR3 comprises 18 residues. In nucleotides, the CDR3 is TGTGCCCGCAGTTCCGGGCTCGGGACAGGTTCTAGAAACTATGGCTACACCTTC. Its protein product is CARSSGLGTGSRNYGYTF.

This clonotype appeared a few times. In nucleotides, the CDR3 is TGTGCCAGCAGTTTCCCGGGACTCCGTCCTGGCGAGCAGTACTTC. Translating gives CASSFPGLRPGEQYF. The V gene is TRBV6-2 or TRBV6-3, the J gene TRBJ2-7; D may be TRBD2 (6 bases). Germline-derived CDR1 and CDR2 are MNHEY and SVGEGT. The length of the CDR3 is 15 residues. The germline V and J ends were trimmed by 4 bases and 6 bases, with 19 bases remaining between them.

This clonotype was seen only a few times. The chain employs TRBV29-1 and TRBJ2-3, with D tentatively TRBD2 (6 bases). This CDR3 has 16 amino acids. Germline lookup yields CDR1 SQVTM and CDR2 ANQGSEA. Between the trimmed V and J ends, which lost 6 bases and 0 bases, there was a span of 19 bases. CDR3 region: CSVLLILAPSTDTQYF. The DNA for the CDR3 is TGCAGCGTCCTGCTAATTCTAGCGCCTAGCACAGATACGCAGTATTTT.

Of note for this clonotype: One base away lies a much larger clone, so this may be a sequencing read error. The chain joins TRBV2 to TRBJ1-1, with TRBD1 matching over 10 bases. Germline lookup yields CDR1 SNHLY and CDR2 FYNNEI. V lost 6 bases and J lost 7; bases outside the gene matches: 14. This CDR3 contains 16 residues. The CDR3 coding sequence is TGTGCCAGCAGGGGGACCGGGACAGGGGAAGGACGTGAAGCTTTCTTT. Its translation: CASRGTGTGEGREAFF.

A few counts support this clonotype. CDR3 sequence reads: CASSPPTGLGGNEQFF. In DNA form, the CDR3 reads TGTGCCAGCAGTCCCCCCACGGGACTAGGAGGCAATGAGCAGTTCTTC. The chain recombines TRBV12-3 or TRBV12-4 with TRBJ2-1, with 8 bases lining up with TRBD2. The V segment lost 5 bases and the J segment 6 bases; nucleotides outside the gene matches: 12. CDR3 size: 16 residues.

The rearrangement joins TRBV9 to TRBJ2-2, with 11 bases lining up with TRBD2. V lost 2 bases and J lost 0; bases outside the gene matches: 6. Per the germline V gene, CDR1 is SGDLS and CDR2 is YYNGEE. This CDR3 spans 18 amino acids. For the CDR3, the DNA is TGTGCCAGCAGCGTCGGTCTAGCGGGAGGTCCGAACACCGGGGAGCTGTTTTTT. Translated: CASSVGLAGGPNTGELFF.

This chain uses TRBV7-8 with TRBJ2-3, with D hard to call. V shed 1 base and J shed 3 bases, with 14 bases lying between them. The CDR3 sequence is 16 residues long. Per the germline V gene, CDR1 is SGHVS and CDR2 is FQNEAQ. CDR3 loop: CASSLGRLSRTDTQYF. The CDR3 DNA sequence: TGTGCCAGCAGCTTAGGTCGTCTCTCGAGAACAGATACGCAGTATTTT.

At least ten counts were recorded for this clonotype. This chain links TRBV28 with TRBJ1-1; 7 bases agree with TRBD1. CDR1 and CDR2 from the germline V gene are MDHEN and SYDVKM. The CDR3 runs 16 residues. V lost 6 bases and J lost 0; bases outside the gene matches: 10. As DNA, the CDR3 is TGTGCCAGCAGACCTTACAGGGGCCCTATGAACACTGAAGCTTTCTTT. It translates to CASRPYRGPMNTEAFF.

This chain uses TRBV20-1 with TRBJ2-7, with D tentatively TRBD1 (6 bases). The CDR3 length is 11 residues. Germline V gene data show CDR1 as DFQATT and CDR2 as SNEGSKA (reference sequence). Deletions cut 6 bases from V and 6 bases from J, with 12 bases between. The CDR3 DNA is TGCAGTGCCAGGGGTAGCACCGAGCAGTACTTC. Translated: CSARGSTEQYF.

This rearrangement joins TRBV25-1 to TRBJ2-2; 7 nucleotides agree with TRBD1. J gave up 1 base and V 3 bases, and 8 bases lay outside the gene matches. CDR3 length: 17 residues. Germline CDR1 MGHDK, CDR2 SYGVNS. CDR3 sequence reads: CASSEEDRVGNTGELFF. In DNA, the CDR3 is TGTGCCAGCAGTGAGGAAGACAGGGTTGGGAACACCGGGGAGCTGTTTTTT.

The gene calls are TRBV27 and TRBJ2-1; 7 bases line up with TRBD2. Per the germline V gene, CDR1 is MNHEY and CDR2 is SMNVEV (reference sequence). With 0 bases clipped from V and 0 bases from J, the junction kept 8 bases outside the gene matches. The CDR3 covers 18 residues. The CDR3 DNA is TGTGCCAGCAGTTTATCGAGGGCAGGGAGGGGCTCCTACAATGAGCAGTTCTTC. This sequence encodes CASSLSRAGRGSYNEQFF.

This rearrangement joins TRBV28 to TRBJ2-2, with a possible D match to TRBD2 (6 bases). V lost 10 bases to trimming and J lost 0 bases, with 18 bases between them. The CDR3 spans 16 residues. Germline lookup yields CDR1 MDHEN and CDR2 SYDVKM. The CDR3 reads CAIRDSSVANTGELFF. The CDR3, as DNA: TGTGCCATACGGGACTCTTCGGTAGCGAACACCGGGGAGCTGTTTTTT.

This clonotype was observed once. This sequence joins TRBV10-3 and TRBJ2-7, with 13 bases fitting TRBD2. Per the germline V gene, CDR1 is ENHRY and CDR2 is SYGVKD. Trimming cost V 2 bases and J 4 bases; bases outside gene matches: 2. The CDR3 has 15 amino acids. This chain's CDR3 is CAISEGTSGTYEQYV. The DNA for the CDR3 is TGTGCCATCAGTGAGGGGACTAGCGGGACTTACGAGCAGTACGTC.

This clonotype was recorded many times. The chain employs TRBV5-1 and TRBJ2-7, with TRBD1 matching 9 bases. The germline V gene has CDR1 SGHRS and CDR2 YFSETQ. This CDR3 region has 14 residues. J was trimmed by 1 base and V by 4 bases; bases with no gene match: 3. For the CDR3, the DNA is TGCGCCAGCAGCCCGGGACAGGGATCCTACGAGCAGTACTTC. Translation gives CASSPGQGSYEQYF.

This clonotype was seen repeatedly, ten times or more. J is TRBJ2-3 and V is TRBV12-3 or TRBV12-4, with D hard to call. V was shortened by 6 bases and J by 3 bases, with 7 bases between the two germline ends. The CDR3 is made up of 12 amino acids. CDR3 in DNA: TGTGCCAGCAGCATTAGGACAGATACGCAGTATTTT. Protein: CASSIRTDTQYF.

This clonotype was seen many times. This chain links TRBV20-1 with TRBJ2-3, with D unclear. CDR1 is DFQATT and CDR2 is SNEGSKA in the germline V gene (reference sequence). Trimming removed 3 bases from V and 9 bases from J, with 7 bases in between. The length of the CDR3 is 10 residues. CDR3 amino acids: CSASLDTQYF. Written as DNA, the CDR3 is TGCAGTGCTAGTCTGGACACGCAGTATTTT.

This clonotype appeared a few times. CDR3 bases: TGTGCCAGCAGCTTAGCGCCCGGGGTAGCAGACGAGCAGTACTTC. Translated: CASSLAPGVADEQYF. The J gene is TRBJ2-7, the V gene TRBV7-9; D is perhaps TRBD2 (5 bases). The germline V and J ends were trimmed by 0 bases and 5 bases, with 14 bases remaining between them. CDR1 and CDR2 from the germline V gene are SEHNR and FQNEAQ (reference sequence). The CDR3 is 15 residues long.

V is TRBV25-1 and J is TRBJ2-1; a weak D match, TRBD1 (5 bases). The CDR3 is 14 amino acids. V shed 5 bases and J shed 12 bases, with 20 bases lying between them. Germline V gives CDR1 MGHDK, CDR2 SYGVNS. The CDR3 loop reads CASSNGAPVGWQFF. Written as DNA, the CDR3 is TGTGCCAGCAGTAATGGGGCTCCAGTCGGGTGGCAGTTCTTC.

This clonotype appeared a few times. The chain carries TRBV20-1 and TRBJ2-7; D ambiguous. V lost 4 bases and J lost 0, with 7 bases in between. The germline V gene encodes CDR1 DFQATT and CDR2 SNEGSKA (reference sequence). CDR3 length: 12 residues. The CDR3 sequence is CSAIDHSYEQYF. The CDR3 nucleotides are TGCAGTGCTATAGACCACTCCTACGAGCAGTACTTC.

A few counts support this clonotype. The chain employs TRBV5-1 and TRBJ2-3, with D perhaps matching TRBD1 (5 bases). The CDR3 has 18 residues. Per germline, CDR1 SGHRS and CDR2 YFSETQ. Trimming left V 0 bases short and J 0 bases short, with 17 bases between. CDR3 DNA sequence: TGCGCCAGCAGCTTGGCGCCGACAGTTGGGGCTAGCACAGATACGCAGTATTTT. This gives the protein CASSLAPTVGASTDTQYF.

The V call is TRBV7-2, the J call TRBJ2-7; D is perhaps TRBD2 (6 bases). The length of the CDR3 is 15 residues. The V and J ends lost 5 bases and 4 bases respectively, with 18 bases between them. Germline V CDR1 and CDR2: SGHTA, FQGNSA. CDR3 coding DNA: TGTGCCAGCAGCGCCGAACTAGTAGCGGAATACGAGCAGTACTTC. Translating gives CASSAELVAEYEQYF.

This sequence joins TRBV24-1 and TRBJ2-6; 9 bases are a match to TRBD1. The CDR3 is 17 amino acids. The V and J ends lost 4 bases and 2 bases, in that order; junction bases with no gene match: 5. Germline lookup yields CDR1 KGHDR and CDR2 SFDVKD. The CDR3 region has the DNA TGTGCCACCAGTGAAGGGACAGGGCTGGCTGGGGCCAACGTCCTGACTTTC. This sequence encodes CATSEGTGLAGANVLTF.

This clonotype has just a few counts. The CDR3 region has the DNA TGTGCCAGCGGACCCCTTGGAACCGAGCAGTACTTC. Translated, it gives CASGPLGTEQYF. The genes are TRBV28 and TRBJ2-7; D is ambiguous. This CDR3 contains 12 residues. Deletions cut 8 bases from V and 6 bases from J, with 14 bases between. In germline, CDR1 is MDHEN, CDR2 SYDVKM.

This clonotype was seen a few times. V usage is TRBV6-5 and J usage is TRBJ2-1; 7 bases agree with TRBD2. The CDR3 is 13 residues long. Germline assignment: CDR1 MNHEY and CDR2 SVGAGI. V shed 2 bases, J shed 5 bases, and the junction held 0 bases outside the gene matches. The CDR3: CASSYAGDNEQFF. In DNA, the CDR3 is TGTGCCAGCAGTTACGCGGGGGACAATGAGCAGTTCTTC.

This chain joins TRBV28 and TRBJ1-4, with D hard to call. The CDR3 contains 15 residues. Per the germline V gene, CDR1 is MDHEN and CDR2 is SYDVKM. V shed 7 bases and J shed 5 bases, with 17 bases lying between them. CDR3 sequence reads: CASISRSITNEKLFF. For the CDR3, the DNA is TGTGCCAGCATATCCCGCTCAATCACCAATGAAAAACTGTTTTTT.

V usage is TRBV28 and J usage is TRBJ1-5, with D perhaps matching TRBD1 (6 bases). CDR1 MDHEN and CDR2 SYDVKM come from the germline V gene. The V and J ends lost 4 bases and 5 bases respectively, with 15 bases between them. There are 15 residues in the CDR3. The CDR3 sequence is CASSSRDTRYQPQHF. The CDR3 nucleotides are TGTGCCAGCAGTTCTCGGGACACGCGGTATCAGCCCCAGCATTTT.